One and the same sample provided the 14 T cell receptor beta chains below, sequenced in a study of response to subunit inactivated influenza vaccine. TCRdb processed the RT-PCR reads anew with MiXCR; each CDR3 protein has one entry. The data contain 800,000 to 1,000,000 distinct CDR3 sequences, 21% of them singletons. Sequencing used PBMCs from blood, obtained more than 4 days after vaccination. The receptors shown here come from a man aged 45-65 years who received an inactivated influenza vaccine.

This clonotype was detected a few times. V is TRBV7-2 and J is TRBJ1-1, with 7 positions matching TRBD1. V trimming: 0 bases; J trimming: 1 base; junction bases outside the gene matches: 8. This CDR3 is 17 amino acids long. Germline-derived CDR1 and CDR2 are SGHTA and FQGNSA. The CDR3 region has the DNA TGTGCCAGCAGCTTAGCGGGCAGGACAGGATGGAACACTGAAGCTTTCTTT. Translating gives CASSLAGRTGWNTEAFF.

The V call is TRBV27, the J call TRBJ2-3; D unclear. The V gene's germline CDR1 is MNHEY and CDR2 SMNVEV (reference sequence). The CDR3 runs to 15 residues. V lost 3 bases, J lost 2 bases, and 12 bases lay in between. The DNA of the CDR3 is TGTGCCAGCAGTTTGTCTATAACGTTCACAGATACGCAGTATTTT. It translates to CASSLSITFTDTQYF.

V usage is TRBV4-2 and J usage is TRBJ2-7; no firm D call. The CDR3 length is 15 residues. V was cut by 0 bases and J by 0 bases, with 9 bases left in between. Germline V gives CDR1 LGHNA, CDR2 YNFKEQ. This CDR3 reads CASSQDWQSSYEQYF. CDR3 sequence (DNA): TGTGCCAGCAGCCAAGATTGGCAGTCCTCCTACGAGCAGTACTTC.

This sequence joins TRBV4-1 and TRBJ1-5; D possibly corresponds to TRBD1 (5 bases). Germline-derived CDR1 and CDR2 are MGHRA and YSYEKL. CDR3 length: 16 residues. The V end was cut by 4 bases, the J end by 1 base, with 14 bases between. The CDR3 bases are TGCGCCAGCAGCCCGTATTCCAGGGCGAGCAATCAGCCCCAGCATTTT. The encoded protein is CASSPYSRASNQPQHF.

The chain couples TRBV5-1 to TRBJ2-3, with D hard to call. The ends were cut back, 2 bases at V and 1 base at J, with 11 bases in the middle. CDR1 SGHRS and CDR2 YFSETQ come from the germline V gene. The CDR3 spans 15 residues. The CDR3 protein is CASSFVDFRTDTQYF. The CDR3 DNA is TGCGCCAGCAGCTTTGTCGACTTCCGCACAGATACGCAGTATTTT.

V usage is TRBV7-2 and J usage is TRBJ2-3, with D tentatively TRBD1 (6 bases). Per germline, CDR1 SGHTA and CDR2 FQGNSA. V lost 4 bases and J 2 bases, leaving 16 bases between the germline ends. The CDR3 runs to 16 residues. CDR3 amino acids: CASSSTTRTDTDTQYF. Here the CDR3 DNA reads TGTGCCAGCAGCTCCACGACGCGGACAGACACAGATACGCAGTATTTT.

J is TRBJ1-4 and V is TRBV6-2 or TRBV6-3; no clear D gene. Trimming removed 0 bases from V and 1 base from J, with 18 bases in between. CDR1 is MNHEY and CDR2 is SVGEGT in the germline V gene. The CDR3 covers 19 residues. Written as DNA, the CDR3 is TGTGCCAGCAGTTACTCGAGTGTCGGGCTGACTGAAACTAATGAAAAACTGTTTTTT. It is translated as CASSYSSVGLTETNEKLFF.

This chain uses TRBV4-1 with TRBJ1-6, with no clear D. There are 16 residues in the CDR3. Trimming cost V 1 base and J 4 bases, with 11 bases left between them. In germline, CDR1 is MGHRA, CDR2 YSYEKL. The CDR3 protein is CASSQVRTEYNSPLHF. The CDR3 DNA reads TGCGCCAGCAGCCAAGTGCGGACCGAATATAATTCACCCCTCCACTTT.

This clonotype turned up a few times. This rearrangement joins TRBV20-1 to TRBJ1-1, with a tentative D call TRBD1 (5 bases). The CDR3 runs 14 residues. Per germline, CDR1 DFQATT and CDR2 SNEGSKA (reference sequence). V was shortened by 0 bases and J by 6 bases, with 14 bases between the two germline ends. Written as DNA, the CDR3 is TGCAGTGCTAGAGAAAATAGGGGTTTTTCTGAAGCTTTCTTT. It translates to CSARENRGFSEAFF.

This clonotype was found a few times. V and J are TRBV4-2 and TRBJ2-3; TRBD2 agrees at 9 bases. The CDR3 runs 17 residues. From germline, CDR1 is LGHNA and CDR2 YNFKEQ. V lost 0 bases, J lost 6 bases, and 10 bases stayed unmatched. CDR3 nucleotide sequence: TGTGCCAGCAGCCAAGATCGCGCAGCGGGGGGAGGGGATACGCAGTATTTT. It codes for CASSQDRAAGGGDTQYF.

The rearrangement joins TRBV20-1 to TRBJ1-5, with D tentatively TRBD1 (6 bases). This CDR3 has 12 amino acids. Trimming stripped 6 bases from V and 5 bases from J, with 11 bases between. Germline V gene data show CDR1 as DFQATT and CDR2 as SNEGSKA (reference sequence). The CDR3 here is CSAGGRDQPQHF. In DNA, the CDR3 is TGCAGTGCCGGGGGCAGAGATCAGCCCCAGCATTTT.

The rearrangement links TRBV7-2 to TRBJ2-2; D is ambiguous. Germline CDR1 reads SGHTA; CDR2 reads FQGNSA. V gave up 2 bases and J gave up 1 base, with 5 bases separating them. The CDR3 sequence is 14 residues long. CDR3 sequence reads: CASSLFKNTGELFF. The CDR3 nucleotides read TGTGCCAGCAGCTTATTTAAGAACACCGGGGAGCTGTTTTTT.

This clonotype was seen a few times. The J gene is TRBJ2-7, the V gene TRBV28, with D hard to call. Between the trimmed V and J ends, which lost 3 bases and 7 bases, there was a span of 22 bases. This CDR3 has 16 residues. CDR1 and CDR2 from the germline V gene are MDHEN and SYDVKM. The CDR3 reads CASSFFLDGGLGEQYF. CDR3 nucleotide sequence: TGTGCCAGCAGTTTTTTCCTGGACGGCGGTTTGGGTGAGCAGTACTTC.

This chain links TRBV6-1 with TRBJ2-1; the match to TRBD2 covers 10 bases. Germline values: CDR1 MNHNS, CDR2 SASEGT. The CDR3 covers 16 residues. V trimming: 7 bases; J trimming: 0 bases; junction bases outside the gene matches: 6. This CDR3 is CASKLGLADSYNEQFF. The DNA of the CDR3 is TGTGCCAGCAAGCTAGGACTAGCGGACTCCTACAATGAGCAGTTCTTC.